The 14 T cell receptor beta chains below were found in one sample sequenced in a study of regulatory T cells in long-lasting Graves disease. Indicated time point: persistent/refractory GD, antithyroid drugs over 5 years with positive TRAb. Extracted RNA from PBMCs served as the source of the TCR library. Building of the TCR beta libraries involved iRepertoire HTBI primers and Arm-PCR of CDR3 regions. TCRdb analysed the multiplex PCR reads with MiXCR anew, one entry per CDR3 protein. The sample consists of approximately 380,000 distinct CDR3 sequences, more than 20% of them appearing once. The specimen comprised peripheral blood mononuclear cells (PBMCs), sampled when the disease was refractory, from a patient treated with antithyroid drugs. All receptors come from a female donor with Graves disease.

This clonotype has a handful of counts. CDR3 sequence reads: CASRTGGNTEAFF. The CDR3 nucleotides are TGTGCCAGCAGAACAGGGGGGAACACTGAAGCTTTCTTT. V is TRBV6-1 and J is TRBJ1-1; 8 nucleotides align to TRBD1. CDR3 length: 13 amino acids. Germline values: CDR1 MNHNS, CDR2 SASEGT. The ends lost 6 bases at V and 1 base at J; junction bases unmatched: 1.

This clonotype was observed a few times. The genes are TRBV6-1 and TRBJ1-4, with a possible D match to TRBD1 (5 bases). Between the trimmed V and J ends, which lost 6 bases and 7 bases, there was a span of 15 bases. The CDR3 has 14 amino acids. Germline-derived CDR1 and CDR2 are MNHNS and SASEGT. The CDR3 bases are TGTGCCAGCAGATCGACGGGGCGCGGTGAAAAACTGTTTTTT. Protein sequence: CASRSTGRGEKLFF.

This clonotype was counted a single time. The V gene is TRBV7-2, the J gene TRBJ2-5; D ambiguous. Near its end, the DNA agrees better with TRBJ2-1, so the J call may be wrong. Germline CDR1 SGHTA, CDR2 FQGNSA. The CDR3 sequence is 14 residues long. CDR3: CASSPTYVGNEQFF. CDR3 in DNA: TGTGCCAGCAGCCCGACCTATGTGGGGAATGAGCAGTTCTTC.

The chain uses TRBV6-1 and TRBJ2-2; D gene ambiguous. V was shortened by 7 bases and J by 1 base, with 16 bases between the two germline ends. The CDR3 totals 16 residues. Germline CDR1 is MNHNS and CDR2 is SASEGT. The CDR3 coding sequence is TGTGCCAGCAAATACGTTTCCGGGTTGAACACCGGGGAGCTGTTTTTT. Translated, it gives CASKYVSGLNTGELFF.

In its sample, this clonotype was seen a few times. The rearrangement links TRBV4-3 to TRBJ1-5; D uncertain. Germline V gene sequence: CDR1 LGHNA, CDR2 YSLEER. This CDR3 is built from 16 residues. V lost 0 bases, J lost 1 base, and 10 bases lay in between. CDR3 residues: CASSQDQWGSNQPQHF. Written as DNA, the CDR3 is TGCGCCAGCAGCCAAGATCAGTGGGGAAGCAATCAGCCCCAGCATTTT.

V and J are TRBV6-5 and TRBJ2-7; D may be TRBD2 (5 bases). Germline loops: CDR1 MNHEY, CDR2 SVGAGI. The germline V and J ends were trimmed by 2 bases and 3 bases, with 20 bases remaining between them. The CDR3 has 17 residues. The CDR3 bases are TGTGCCAGCAGTTACCGGGATAACCGGAAGGCCAGCTACGAGCAGTACTTC. Protein product: CASSYRDNRKASYEQYF.

This clonotype came up a few times. The rearrangement uses TRBV20-1 and TRBJ1-5, with D possibly TRBD1 on 6 matching bases. This CDR3 spans 15 amino acids. Trimming took off 1 base at V and 4 bases at J, with 14 bases between the two ends. CDR1 DFQATT and CDR2 SNEGSKA come from the germline V gene (reference sequence). CDR3 region: CSARAPGVGNQPQHF. DNA of the CDR3: TGCAGTGCTAGAGCCCCAGGGGTGGGGAATCAGCCCCAGCATTTT.

This clonotype was seen repeatedly, ten times or more. The chain recombines TRBV2 with TRBJ1-4, with 7 bases matching TRBD1. This CDR3 has 13 amino acids. Trimming at V came to 6 bases and at J to 7 bases, leaving 5 bases not matched to a gene. Germline CDR1 SNHLY, CDR2 FYNNEI. CDR3 nucleotides: TGTGCCAGCAGGGGACAGCCCAGTGAAAAACTGTTTTTT. It specifies CASRGQPSEKLFF.

The rearrangement links TRBV7-2 to TRBJ1-4; TRBD1 agrees at 10 bases. This CDR3 spans 14 amino acids. Germline CDR1 and CDR2: SGHTA and FQGNSA. The V and J ends lost 5 bases and 10 bases, in that order; junction bases with no gene match: 7. CDR3 sequence: CASSPRQGAAKLFF. CDR3 coding DNA: TGTGCCAGCAGCCCCAGACAGGGGGCGGCAAAACTGTTTTTT.

V and J are TRBV11-2 and TRBJ2-3; no reliable D call. Germline-derived CDR1 and CDR2 are SGHAT and FQNNGV. The CDR3 spans 14 residues. V lost 0 bases to trimming and J lost 10 bases, with 14 bases between them. The CDR3 coding sequence is TGTGCCAGCAGCTTAGATCCGTCCCGATACGCGCAGTATTTT. It codes for CASSLDPSRYAQYF. Drawing the rest from reference TRBV11-2 and TRBJ2-3, the complete variable domain is EAGVAQSPRYKIIEKRQSVAFWCNPISGHATLYWYQQILGQGPKLLIQFQNNGVVDDSQLPKDRFSAERLKGVDSTLKIQPAKLEDSAVYLCASSLDPSRYAQYFGPGTRLTVL.

This clonotype was recorded many times. The DNA is omitted, as the CDR3 cannot be located on it reliably, and the CDR3 follows TCRdb's listing. The chain employs TRBV29-1 and TRBJ2-7; the D call of TRBD1 is as the table states it, not checked on the DNA. With termini counted, the CDR3 has 12 amino acids. Germline V gene sequence: CDR1 SQVTM, CDR2 ANQGSEA. This chain's CDR3 is CSVEDRFGQGSF.

In this sample, this clonotype turned up many times. The chain joins TRBV12-3 or TRBV12-4 to TRBJ1-1; 10 bases agree with TRBD1. The CDR3 consists of 16 residues. V was pared by 6 bases and J by 0 bases, with 7 bases of the junction left unmatched. The DNA for the CDR3 is TGTGCCAGCAGCCCTGGACAGGGGGAAATGAACACTGAAGCTTTCTTT. It encodes CASSPGQGEMNTEAFF.

This clonotype showed up many times. This rearrangement joins TRBV14 to TRBJ1-1; no reliable D call. Germline V gene lookup returns CDR1 SGHDN and CDR2 FVKESK. The ends were cut back, 5 bases at V and 0 bases at J, with 7 bases in the middle. This CDR3 has 13 residues. CDR3 coding DNA: TGTGCCAGCAGCGAGAACATGAACACTGAAGCTTTCTTT. Translated: CASSENMNTEAFF.

Only a few counts were recorded for this clonotype. The CDR3 spells CASSPISGRGVQYF. In DNA form, the CDR3 reads TGTGCCAGCAGCCCTATTAGTGGGAGGGGAGTTCAATACTTC. This sequence joins TRBV11-2 and TRBJ2-7; 7 bases match TRBD2. Per the germline V gene, CDR1 is SGHAT and CDR2 is FQNNGV. V lost 5 bases to trimming and J lost 13 bases; unmatched junction nucleotides: 17. The CDR3 spans 14 residues. The whole variable domain, filled in from reference TRBV11-2 and TRBJ2-7, reads EAGVAQSPRYKIIEKRQSVAFWCNPISGHATLYWYQQILGQGPKLLIQFQNNGVVDDSQLPKDRFSAERLKGVDSTLKIQPAKLEDSAVYLCASSPISGRGVQYFGPGTRLTVT.